This is a list of T cell receptor beta chains from one sample in a study of shared clonotypes between healthy human individuals. Repertoires were generated with immunoSEQ multiplex PCR, while TCRdb's copy carries only in-frame clones and drops some. There are roughly 1,500,000 clones in the sample; about 98% occur only once, and less than 0.55% lies in the top ten. Material for sequencing was naive CD4+ T cells sorted from blood. Every receptor here comes from a man younger than 40 in good health. Each CDR3 is given with its conserved first and last residue. The order of the fields is J gene, clone size, V gene, D gene, CDR3 DNA, CDR3 protein. The D gene is left open where the match is weak. Not all rows give a size; the values are once, few, many and, for expanded clones, a class.

>TRBJ1-1|-|TRBV14|-
TGTGCCAGCAGCCAAGTCCCTCTACAGAACACTGAAGCTTTCTTT
CASSQVPLQNTEAFF
>TRBJ2-7|-|TRBV6-5|-
TGTGCCAGCAGTTACTCATCGGGCGGGGAGCAGTACTTC
CASSYSSGGEQYF
>TRBJ2-7|-|TRBV28|-
TGTGCCAGCAGTGGAAGCGCCGGGGGTGACGAGCAGTACTTC
CASSGSAGGDEQYF
>TRBJ2-7|-|TRBV5-8|TRBD1
TGTGCCAGCCGACAGGGTTCCGAGCAGTACTTC
CASRQGSEQYF
>TRBJ2-7|-|TRBV5-4|TRBD1
TGTGCCAGCAGCCTGGGATCCGGGACAGCCATCTACGAGCAGTACTTC
CASSLGSGTAIYEQYF
>TRBJ2-7|-|TRBV30|TRBD2
TGTGCCTGGAGTGGGACTAGCGGGTTCTACGAGCAGTACTTC
CAWSGTSGFYEQYF
>TRBJ2-4|-|TRBV19|-
TGTGCCAGTAGTATCGATAGGTTCGTCCCCGGGGCCAAAAACATTCAGTACTTC
CASSIDRFVPGAKNIQYF
>TRBJ2-3|-|TRBV9|-
TGTGCCAGCAGCAGGGGTGGCACAGATACGCAGTATTTT
CASSRGGTDTQYF
>TRBJ2-7|-|TRBV9|TRBD2
TGTGCCAGCAGCCCCAGTTGGCGGGAGGGCTACGAGCAGTACTTC
CASSPSWREGYEQYF
>TRBJ1-2|-|TRBV6-5|TRBD1
TGTGCCAGCAGTTACTCGACAGGGTTGAGTGGCTACACCTTC
CASSYSTGLSGYTF
>TRBJ2-7|once|TRBV4-3|-
TGCGCCAGCAGCCAAGAAAGATGGCCCACCTCCTACGAGCAGTACTTC
CASSQERWPTSYEQYF
>TRBJ2-1|-|TRBV29-1|-
TGCAGCGTTGCGCCGGACTCTCCCTCCTACAATGAGCAGTTCTTC
CSVAPDSPSYNEQFF
>TRBJ2-3|-|TRBV25-1|-
TGTGCCAGCAGTGGGGTACAGACGCAGGATACGCAGTATTTT
CASSGVQTQDTQYF
>TRBJ2-7|-|TRBV7-8|-
TGTGCCAGCAGAAAGAACCTTTTGGGGGTATCCTACGAGCAGTACTTC
CASRKNLLGVSYEQYF
>TRBJ2-7|-|TRBV5-1|-
TGCGCCAGCAGTTACTCCGGGGCCCGTATCTCCTACGAGCAGTACTTC
CASSYSGARISYEQYF
>TRBJ2-3|-|TRBV6-5|TRBD2
TGTGCCAGCAGCCGTTCACTAGCGGGAGTAGAGACGCAGTATTTT
CASSRSLAGVETQYF
>TRBJ1-4|-|TRBV18|-
TGTGCCAGCTCAAGCAGACAGCTTTCTAATGAAAAACTGTTTTTT
CASSSRQLSNEKLFF
>TRBJ2-5|once|TRBV7-9|TRBD2
TGTGCCAGCAGCTCCACTAGCGGGGAAGAGACCCAGTACTTC
CASSSTSGEETQYF
>TRBJ2-1|-|TRBV2|TRBD2
TGTGCCAGCAGCGACGGGACTAGCGGGAGTCTTGAGCAGTTCTTC
CASSDGTSGSLEQFF
>TRBJ2-5|-|TRBV5-1|TRBD2
TGCGCCAGCAGGGCTAGCGGGCCGCAAGAGACCCAGTACTTC
CASRASGPQETQYF
>TRBJ2-6|-|TRBV29-1|-
TGCAGCGTGTACTCTGGGGCCAACGTCCTGACTTTC
CSVYSGANVLTF
>TRBJ1-2|-|TRBV9|TRBD1
TGTGCCAGCAGCGTGTCAGGGGGGAGAGGCTATGGCTACACCTTC
CASSVSGGRGYGYTF
>TRBJ1-2|-|TRBV14|-
TGTGCCAGCAGCCCCCTTGGTACCTATGGCTACACCTTC
CASSPLGTYGYTF
>TRBJ1-1|-|TRBV29-1|TRBD1
TGCAGCGTTGTGGTATCGGACAGGAGGACTGAAGCTTTCTTT
CSVVVSDRRTEAFF
>TRBJ2-1|-|TRBV28|TRBD1
TGTGCCAGCAGTTCCCCGGACAGGCTTCACGATGAGCAGTTCTTC
CASSSPDRLHDEQFF
>TRBJ2-5|-|TRBV29-1|-
TGCAGCGTAACAGTCCAAGAGACCCAGTACTTC
CSVTVQETQYF
>TRBJ1-2|-|TRBV30|-
TGTGCCTGGAGTGTACTCCACGGTGGACGGGCTGGCTACACCTTC
CAWSVLHGGRAGYTF
>TRBJ2-7|-|TRBV15|TRBD2
TGTGCCACCAGCAGGGGACTAGCGGGCACGGGGTACGAGCAGTACTTC
CATSRGLAGTGYEQYF
>TRBJ1-5|-|TRBV15|TRBD1
TGTGCCACCAGCAGAACCAGGGGGAATAGCAATCAGCCCCAGCATTTT
CATSRTRGNSNQPQHF
>TRBJ2-7|once|TRBV12-2|-
TGTGCAAGTCGCTTAGAGTTTGAGGGCCCGACTAGGAGCTACGAGCAGTACTTC
CASRLEFEGPTRSYEQYF
>TRBJ1-3|once|TRBV28|-
TGTGCCAGCAGTTTTACACTAGGAAACACCATATATTTT
CASSFTLGNTIYF
>TRBJ2-7|-|TRBV27|-
TGTGCCAGCAGTCGGAGCGTGGGGGTCCACGAGCAGTACTTC
CASSRSVGVHEQYF
>TRBJ2-2|-|TRBV7-9|-
TGTGCCAGCAGCTTAGAGGTAGGGGCCGGGGAGCTGTTTTTT
CASSLEVGAGELFF
>TRBJ2-5|-|TRBV5-1|-
TGCGCCAGCAGCTTGGACAGGCGACGGAGCGTCCTGGAGACCCAGTACTTC
CASSLDRRRSVLETQYF
>TRBJ2-3|-|TRBV7-9|-
TGTGCCAGCAGCTTACGGCAGGTCACAGATACGCAGTATTTT
CASSLRQVTDTQYF
>TRBJ2-7|-|TRBV5-1|TRBD1
TGCGCCAGCAGCTTGGGCCTTTTACCCGGGACAGGGGGCTACGAGCAGTACTTC
CASSLGLLPGTGGYEQYF
>TRBJ2-3|-|TRBV5-4|TRBD2
TGTGCCAGCGCTCTGGATAGCGGGAGTGCAGATACGCAGTATTTT
CASALDSGSADTQYF
>TRBJ2-1|-|TRBV11-2|-
TGTGCCAGCAGCTTAGGTACTCGGCTTGCATCCTACAATGAGCAGTTCTTC
CASSLGTRLASYNEQFF
>TRBJ1-4|-|TRBV13|-
TGTGCCAGCAGGGGGGAGGATGAAAAACTGTTTTTT
CASRGEDEKLFF
>TRBJ2-7|-|TRBV11-2|-
TGTGCCAGCAGCGACTACGAGCAGTACTTC
CASSDYEQYF
>TRBJ2-2|once|TRBV9|-
TGTGCCAGCAGCCCTTTGACATCGGATACCGGGGAGCTGTTTTTT
CASSPLTSDTGELFF
>TRBJ2-5|-|TRBV2|TRBD2
TGTGCCAGCAGTGTGAGTCGGCTAGCGGTACAAGAGACCCAGTACTTC
CASSVSRLAVQETQYF
>TRBJ1-1|-|TRBV5-1|TRBD1
TGCGCCAGCAGCGAAAGGACAGGGCTCATGAACACTGAAGCTTTCTTT
CASSERTGLMNTEAFF
>TRBJ2-7|-|TRBV7-6|TRBD2
TGTGCCAGCAGCTTACTTAGCGGGCCCTCCTACGAGCAGTACTTC
CASSLLSGPSYEQYF
>TRBJ2-1|-|TRBV15|-
TGTGCCACCAGCTCAGGGAGACAGTTATCCTACAATGAGCAGTTCTTC
CATSSGRQLSYNEQFF
>TRBJ1-1|-|TRBV6-5|-
TGTGCCAGCAGGACACTAGGGGGTAGCACTGAAGCTTTCTTT
CASRTLGGSTEAFF
>TRBJ2-1|-|TRBV7-3|TRBD2
TGTGCCAGCAGCTCATATCTCGGACTAGCGTTGAACAATGAGCAGTTCTTC
CASSSYLGLALNNEQFF
>TRBJ2-7|-|TRBV27|TRBD2
TGTGCCAGCAGTTTCACTAGCGGGAGGTATAGCGAGCAGTACTTC
CASSFTSGRYSEQYF
>TRBJ1-1|-|TRBV29-1|-
TGCAGCGTTCGGGAGCCCACTATGAACACTGAAGCTTTCTTT
CSVREPTMNTEAFF
>TRBJ2-2|-|TRBV4-1|-
TGCGCCAGCAGCCAAGGCGACAGGAGGACCGGGGAGCTGTTTTTT
CASSQGDRRTGELFF
>TRBJ2-7|-|TRBV10-1|-
TGCGCCAGCAGTGAAGGTGACAGTTTCTACGAGCAGTACTTC
CASSEGDSFYEQYF
>TRBJ2-1|-|TRBV5-4|-
TGTGCCAGCAGCAATACCTCCTACAATGAGCAGTTCTTC
CASSNTSYNEQFF
>TRBJ2-3|-|TRBV7-2|-
TGTGCCAGCAGCTTAGGACTACTTGGAAGCACAGATACGCAGTATTTT
CASSLGLLGSTDTQYF
>TRBJ2-7|-|TRBV28|-
TGTGCCAGCAGTTTCGGGACCTCCTACGAGCAGTACTTC
CASSFGTSYEQYF
>TRBJ2-2|-|TRBV5-1|-
TGCGCCAGCAGCTTGGAAAGCCTAAACACCGGGGAGCTGTTTTTT
CASSLESLNTGELFF
>TRBJ1-5|-|TRBV4-3|-
TGCGCCAGCAGCCAGCGGAGGGGGAATCAGCCCCAGCATTTT
CASSQRRGNQPQHF
>TRBJ2-7|-|TRBV2|-
TGTGCCAGCTTAAGGTTGAGCTCCTACGAGCAGTACTTC
CASLRLSSYEQYF
>TRBJ1-2|-|TRBV11-2|-
TGTGCCAGCAGCCAAACAGGGCTGTGGAGCTATGGCTACACCTTC
CASSQTGLWSYGYTF
>TRBJ1-1|-|TRBV28|-
TGTGCCACCTCACATGGAGGACTGAACACTGAAGCTTTCTTT
CATSHGGLNTEAFF
>TRBJ1-4|-|TRBV18|TRBD1
TGTGCCAGCCAACCAGGGACAGGGGGTAATGAAAAACTGTTTTTT
CASQPGTGGNEKLFF